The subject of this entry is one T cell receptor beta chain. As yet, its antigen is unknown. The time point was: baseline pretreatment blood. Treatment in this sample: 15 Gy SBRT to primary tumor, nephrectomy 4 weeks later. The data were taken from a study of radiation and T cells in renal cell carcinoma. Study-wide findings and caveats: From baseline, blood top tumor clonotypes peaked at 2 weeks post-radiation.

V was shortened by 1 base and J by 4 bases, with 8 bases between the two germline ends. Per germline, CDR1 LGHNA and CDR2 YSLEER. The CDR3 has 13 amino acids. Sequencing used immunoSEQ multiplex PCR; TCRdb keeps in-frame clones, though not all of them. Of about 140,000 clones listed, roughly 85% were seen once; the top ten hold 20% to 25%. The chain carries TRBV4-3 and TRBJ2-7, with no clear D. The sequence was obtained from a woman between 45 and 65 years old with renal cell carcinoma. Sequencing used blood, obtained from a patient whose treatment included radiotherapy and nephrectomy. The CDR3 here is CASSQGPGYEQYF. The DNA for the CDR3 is TGCGCCAGCAGCCAAGGCCCCGGGTACGAGCAGTACTTC.